The T cell receptor beta chain described here comes from a study of cytotoxic CD8 clonotypes in ibrutinib-treated CLL. Points from the study as a whole: Starting clonality was above that of age-matched healthy donors and tracked circulating CD8+ T-cell counts.

In germline, CDR1 is SNHLY, CDR2 FYNNEI. V was cut by 6 bases and J by 0 bases, with 9 bases left in between. This CDR3 is built from 14 residues. Depth targeted 1 in 200,000 to 1 in 1 million T cells, averaging 10x coverage per clonotype. TCRdb's table, derived via immunoSEQ multiplex PCR, lists solely in-frame clones and lacks some. The table records some 11,000 clones, 55% to 65% of them present only once. Comments on this clone: Its antigen is unidentified.

The chain uses TRBV2 and TRBJ2-1; unclear D gene. The receptor was isolated from a human donor with chronic lymphocytic leukemia. Sequences were derived from PBMCs, sampled before ibrutinib treatment. The DNA for the CDR3 is TGTGCCAGCAGAAGACGGAACTCCTACAATGAGCAGTTCTTC. Translated, it gives CASRRRNSYNEQFF.